The next 5 T cell receptor beta chains were all read from a single sample in a study of breast tumors, draining lymph nodes, adjacent tissues. Breast cancer patients provided tissue from their axillary draining lymph nodes. From the multiplex PCR reads, TCRdb called clonotypes with MiXCR, one entry per CDR3 protein. The data show some 250,000 distinct CDR3 sequences, around 35% seen once. The sample taken for sequencing was axillary lymph node tissue. These TCRs come from a female donor with breast cancer. Some clones in this sample may be carry-over from other donors' samples.

This clonotype was observed many times. V and J are TRBV10-3 and TRBJ1-1; D may be TRBD1 (5 bases). The germline CDR1 and CDR2 sequences are ENHRY and SYGVKD. The CDR3 contains 11 residues. Trimming cost V 0 bases and J 10 bases, with 6 bases left between them. The CDR3 protein is CAISESGLAFF. In DNA form, the CDR3 reads TGTGCCATCAGTGAGTCGGGACTAGCTTTCTTT.

This clonotype was seen many times. The chain uses TRBV18 and TRBJ2-1; 7 bases fit TRBD2. With V trimmed by 8 bases and J by 5 bases, 12 bases remained unmatched. Germline CDR1 is KGHSH and CDR2 is LQKENI. This CDR3 region has 15 residues. The CDR3 reads CASVGGGPGDNEQFF. The CDR3 DNA reads TGTGCCAGCGTAGGCGGGGGACCGGGGGACAATGAGCAGTTCTTC.

This clonotype was seen repeatedly, ten times or more. V gene TRBV24-1 combines with J gene TRBJ2-3; D might be TRBD1 or TRBD2, each matching 6 bases. Trimming cost V 3 bases and J 0 bases, with 12 bases left between them. The CDR3 totals 16 residues. Germline-derived CDR1 and CDR2 are KGHDR and SFDVKD. CDR3 bases: TGTGCCACCAGTGATAGCCGGGGGCCAAGCACAGATACGCAGTATTTT. This gives the protein CATSDSRGPSTDTQYF.

At least ten counts were recorded for this clonotype. The rearrangement uses TRBV7-9 and TRBJ2-1; 9 nucleotides line up with TRBD2. This CDR3 has 15 residues. V lost 4 bases and J lost 5; bases outside the gene matches: 6. CDR1 and CDR2 (germline): SEHNR, FQNEAQ (reference sequence). The CDR3 is CASSSGLANDNEQFF. In DNA, the CDR3 is TGTGCCAGCAGCTCCGGACTAGCGAACGACAATGAGCAGTTCTTC.

The CDR3 protein is CASSWDPGQTFGGYTF. In DNA form, the CDR3 reads TGTGCCAGCAGCTGGGACCCGGGACAGACCTTTGGTGGCTACACCTTC. The chain links TRBV5-5 to TRBJ1-2; 7 bases map to TRBD1. V was clipped by 3 bases and J by 7 bases; unmatched bases: 15. This CDR3 has 16 residues. From germline, CDR1 is SGHKS and CDR2 YYEKEE (reference sequence).